This paragraph covers one T cell receptor beta chain sequence. Its specificity is not known. Sequencing used immunoSEQ multiplex PCR; TCRdb keeps in-frame clones, though not all of them. In the table there are about 86,000 clones, 88% of which are singletons. This CDR3 has 14 amino acids. V gave up 3 bases and J gave up 6 bases, with 11 bases separating them. In germline, CDR1 is SNHLY, CDR2 FYNNEI. These data come from a study of T cell responses to AZD1222 COVID-19 vaccine. Study-wide results and caveats: Just a handful of people given AZD1222 tested seropositive at baseline. Close to half of all spike-specific TCRs reportedly target regions of the variants that are unmutated.

The chain combines TRBV2 with TRBJ1-4; D gene unclear. Sample: peripheral blood, taken on day 0 of MenACWY control vaccination. The sequence was collected from an adult in good health. This chain's CDR3 is CASSEGRDDEKLFF. Here the CDR3 DNA reads TGTGCCAGCAGTGAGGGGAGGGATGATGAAAAACTGTTTTTT.